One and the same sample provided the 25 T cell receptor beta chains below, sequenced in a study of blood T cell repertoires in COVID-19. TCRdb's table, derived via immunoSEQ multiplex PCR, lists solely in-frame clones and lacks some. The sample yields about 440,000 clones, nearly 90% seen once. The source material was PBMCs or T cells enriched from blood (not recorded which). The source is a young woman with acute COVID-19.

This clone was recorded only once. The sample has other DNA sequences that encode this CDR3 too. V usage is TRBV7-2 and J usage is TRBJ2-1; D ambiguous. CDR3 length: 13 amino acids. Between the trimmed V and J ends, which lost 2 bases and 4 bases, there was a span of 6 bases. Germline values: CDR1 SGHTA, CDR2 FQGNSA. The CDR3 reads CASSLSSYNEQFF. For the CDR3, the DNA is TGTGCCAGCAGCTTAAGTAGTTACAATGAGCAGTTCTTC.

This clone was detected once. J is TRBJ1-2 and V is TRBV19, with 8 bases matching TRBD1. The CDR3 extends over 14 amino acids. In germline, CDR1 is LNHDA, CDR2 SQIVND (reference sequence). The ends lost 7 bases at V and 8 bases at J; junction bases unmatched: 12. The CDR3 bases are TGTGCCAGTACCCCGAGGCAGGGGGCGCGAGGCTACACCTTC. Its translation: CASTPRQGARGYTF. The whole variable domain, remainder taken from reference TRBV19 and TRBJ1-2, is DGGITQSPKYLFRKEGQNVTLSCEQNLNHDAMYWYRQDPGQGLRLIYYSQIVNDFQKGDIAEGYSVSREKKESFPLTVTSAQKNPTAFYLCASTPRQGARGYTFGSGTRLTVV.

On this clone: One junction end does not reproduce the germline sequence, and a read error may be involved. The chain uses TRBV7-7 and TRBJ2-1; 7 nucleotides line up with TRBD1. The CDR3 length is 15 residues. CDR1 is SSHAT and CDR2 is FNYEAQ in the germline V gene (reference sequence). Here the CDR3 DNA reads TGTGCTAGCAGCTTGAGACAGGGCCAAGACAATGAGCAGTTCTTC. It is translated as CASSLRQGQDNEQFF.

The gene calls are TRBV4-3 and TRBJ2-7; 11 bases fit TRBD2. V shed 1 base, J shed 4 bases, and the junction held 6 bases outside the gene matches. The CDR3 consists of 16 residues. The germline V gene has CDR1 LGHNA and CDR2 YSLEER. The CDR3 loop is CASSQGTSGLRYEQYF. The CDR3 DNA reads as TGCGCCAGCAGCCAAGGGACTAGCGGGTTACGTTACGAGCAGTACTTC.

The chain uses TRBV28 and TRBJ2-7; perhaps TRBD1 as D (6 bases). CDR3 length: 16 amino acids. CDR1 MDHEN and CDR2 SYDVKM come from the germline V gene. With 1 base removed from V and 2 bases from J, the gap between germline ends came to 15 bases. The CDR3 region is CASSLYGGQNPYEQYF. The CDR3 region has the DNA TGTGCCAGCAGTTTATACGGAGGACAGAACCCCTACGAGCAGTACTTC.

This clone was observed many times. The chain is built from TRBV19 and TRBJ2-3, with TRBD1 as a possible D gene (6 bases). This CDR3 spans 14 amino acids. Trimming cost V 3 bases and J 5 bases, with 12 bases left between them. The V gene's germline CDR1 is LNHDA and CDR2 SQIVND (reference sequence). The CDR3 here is CASSITRGQDTQYF. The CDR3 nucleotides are TGTGCCAGTAGTATTACCAGGGGTCAAGATACGCAGTATTTT.

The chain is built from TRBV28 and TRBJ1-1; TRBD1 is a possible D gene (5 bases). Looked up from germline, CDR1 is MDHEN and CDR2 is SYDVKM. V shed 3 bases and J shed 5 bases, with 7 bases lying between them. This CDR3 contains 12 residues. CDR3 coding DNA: TGTGCCAGCAGTTTGACAGCTACTGAAGCTTTCTTT. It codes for CASSLTATEAFF.

The CDR3 bases are TGTGCCAGCAGCTTCCCGCCAGGGCAAAAAAACATTCAGTACTTC. Translating gives CASSFPPGQKNIQYF. The gene calls are TRBV7-9 and TRBJ2-4; maybe TRBD1 (5 bases). The CDR3 totals 15 residues. Germline assignment: CDR1 SEHNR and CDR2 FQNEAQ (reference sequence). Between the trimmed V and J ends, which lost 3 bases and 4 bases, there was a span of 13 bases. Full variable domain (missing parts from reference TRBV7-9 and TRBJ2-4): DTGVSQNPRHKITKRGQNVTFRCDPISEHNRLYWYRQTLGQGPEFLTYFQNEAQLEKSRLLSDRFSAERPKGSFSTLEIQRTEQGDSAMYLCASSFPPGQKNIQYFGAGTRLSVL.

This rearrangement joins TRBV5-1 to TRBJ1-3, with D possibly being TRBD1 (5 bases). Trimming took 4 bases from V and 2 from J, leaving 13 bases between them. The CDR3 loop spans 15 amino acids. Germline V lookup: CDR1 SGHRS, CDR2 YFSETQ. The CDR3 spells CASSGTGSTGNTIYF. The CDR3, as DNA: TGCGCCAGCAGCGGAACAGGTTCTACTGGAAACACCATATATTTT.

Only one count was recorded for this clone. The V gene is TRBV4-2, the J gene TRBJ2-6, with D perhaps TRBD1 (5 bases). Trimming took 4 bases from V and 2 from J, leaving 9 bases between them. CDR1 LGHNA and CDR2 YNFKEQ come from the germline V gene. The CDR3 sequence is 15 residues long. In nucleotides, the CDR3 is TGTGCCAGCAGCCTCAGGGCTGCTGGGGCCAACGTCCTGACTTTC. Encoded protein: CASSLRAAGANVLTF.

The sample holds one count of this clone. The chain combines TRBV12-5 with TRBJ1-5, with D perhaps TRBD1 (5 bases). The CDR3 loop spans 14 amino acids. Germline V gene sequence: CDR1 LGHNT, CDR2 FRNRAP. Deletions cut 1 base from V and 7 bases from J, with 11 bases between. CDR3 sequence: CASGLGSGNQPQHF. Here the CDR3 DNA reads TGTGCTAGTGGTTTGGGGTCAGGGAACCAGCCCCAGCATTTT. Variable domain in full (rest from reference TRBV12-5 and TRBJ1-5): DARVTQTPRHKVTEMGQEVTMRCQPILGHNTVFWYRQTMMQGLELLAYFRNRAPLDDSGMPKDRFSAEMPDATLATLKIQPSEPRDSAVYFCASGLGSGNQPQHFGDGTRLSIL.

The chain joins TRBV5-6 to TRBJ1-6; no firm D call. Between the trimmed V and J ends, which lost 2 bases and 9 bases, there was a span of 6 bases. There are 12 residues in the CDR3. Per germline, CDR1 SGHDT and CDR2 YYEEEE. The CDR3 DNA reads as TGTGCCAGCAGCTTAACCAGTTCACCCCTCCACTTT. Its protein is CASSLTSSPLHF.

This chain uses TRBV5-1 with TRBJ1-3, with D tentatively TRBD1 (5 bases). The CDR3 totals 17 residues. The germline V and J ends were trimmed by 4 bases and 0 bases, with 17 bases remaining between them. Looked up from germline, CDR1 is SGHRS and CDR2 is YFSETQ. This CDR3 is CASSPDDSRHSGNTIYF. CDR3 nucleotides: TGCGCCAGCAGCCCGGACGACAGTCGCCACTCTGGAAACACCATATATTTT.

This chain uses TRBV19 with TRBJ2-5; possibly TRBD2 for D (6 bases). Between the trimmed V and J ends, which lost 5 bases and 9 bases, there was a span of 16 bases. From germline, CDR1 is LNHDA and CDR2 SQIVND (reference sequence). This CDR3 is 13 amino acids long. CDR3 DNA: TGTGCCAGTAGTCTGGACTACCCTGGCGCCCAGTACTTC. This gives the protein CASSLDYPGAQYF.

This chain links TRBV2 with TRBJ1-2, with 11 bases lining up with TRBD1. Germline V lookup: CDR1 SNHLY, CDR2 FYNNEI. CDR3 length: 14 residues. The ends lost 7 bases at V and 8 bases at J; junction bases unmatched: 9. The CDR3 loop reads CASKGQGGTGGYTF. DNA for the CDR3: TGTGCCAGCAAGGGACAGGGGGGAACTGGGGGCTACACCTTC.

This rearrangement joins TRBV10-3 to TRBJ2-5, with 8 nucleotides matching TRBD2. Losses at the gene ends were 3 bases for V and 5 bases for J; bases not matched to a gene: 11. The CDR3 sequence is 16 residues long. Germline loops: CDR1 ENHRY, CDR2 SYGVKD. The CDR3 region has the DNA TGTGCCATCAGTGATAAGCTAGCGGGCGGAACGGAGACCCAGTACTTC. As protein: CAISDKLAGGTETQYF.

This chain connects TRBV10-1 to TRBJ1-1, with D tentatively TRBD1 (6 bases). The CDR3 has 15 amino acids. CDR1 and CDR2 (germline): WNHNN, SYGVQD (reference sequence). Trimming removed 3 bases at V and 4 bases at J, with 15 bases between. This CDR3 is CASSDPSAGVTEAFF. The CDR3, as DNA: TGCGCCAGCAGTGATCCTTCGGCAGGGGTCACTGAAGCTTTCTTT.

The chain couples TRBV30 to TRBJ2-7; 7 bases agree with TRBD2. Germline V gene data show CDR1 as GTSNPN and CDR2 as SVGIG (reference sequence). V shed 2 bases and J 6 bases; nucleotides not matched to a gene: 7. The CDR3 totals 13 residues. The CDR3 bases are TGTGCCTGGAGTCCTAACGCGGGAGCCGAGCAGTACTTC. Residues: CAWSPNAGAEQYF.

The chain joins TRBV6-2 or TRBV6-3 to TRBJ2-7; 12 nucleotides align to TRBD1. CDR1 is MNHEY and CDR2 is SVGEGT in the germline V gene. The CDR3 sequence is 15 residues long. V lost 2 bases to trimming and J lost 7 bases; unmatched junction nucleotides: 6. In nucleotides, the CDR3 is TGTGCCAGCAGTTACGGGGGACAGGGGGCAAGGGAGCAGTACTTC. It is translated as CASSYGGQGAREQYF.

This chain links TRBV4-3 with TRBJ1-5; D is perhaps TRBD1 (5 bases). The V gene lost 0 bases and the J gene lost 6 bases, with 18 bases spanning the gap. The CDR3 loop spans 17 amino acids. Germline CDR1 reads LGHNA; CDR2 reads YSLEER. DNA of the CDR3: TGCGCCAGCAGCCAAGATCTTAGAAGGGGCAGGAGTCAGCCCCAGCATTTT. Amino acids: CASSQDLRRGRSQPQHF.

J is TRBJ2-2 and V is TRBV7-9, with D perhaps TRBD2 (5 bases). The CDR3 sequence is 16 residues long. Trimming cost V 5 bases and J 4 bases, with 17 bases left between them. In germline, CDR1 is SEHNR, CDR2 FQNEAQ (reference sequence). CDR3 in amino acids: CASSQGSRESTGELFF. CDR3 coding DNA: TGTGCCAGCAGCCAAGGAAGTAGGGAGAGCACCGGGGAGCTGTTTTTT.

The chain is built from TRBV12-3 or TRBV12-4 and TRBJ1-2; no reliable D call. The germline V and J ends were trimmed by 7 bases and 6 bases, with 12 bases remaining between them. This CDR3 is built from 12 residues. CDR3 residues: CASTFGGDGYTF. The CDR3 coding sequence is TGTGCCAGCACCTTCGGCGGAGATGGCTACACCTTC.

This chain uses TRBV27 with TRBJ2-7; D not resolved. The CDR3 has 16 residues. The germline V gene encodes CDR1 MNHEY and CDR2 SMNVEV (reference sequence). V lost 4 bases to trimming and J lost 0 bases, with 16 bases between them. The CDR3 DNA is TGTGCCAGCAGTTCCCAGCGCGGCGGCCTCTCCTACGAGCAGTACTTC. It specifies CASSSQRGGLSYEQYF.

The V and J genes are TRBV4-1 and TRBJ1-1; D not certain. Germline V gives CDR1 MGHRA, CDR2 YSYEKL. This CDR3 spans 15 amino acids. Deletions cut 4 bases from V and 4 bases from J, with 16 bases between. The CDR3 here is CASSPKFVRGTEAFF. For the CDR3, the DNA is TGCGCCAGCAGCCCCAAGTTCGTGCGGGGCACTGAAGCTTTCTTT.

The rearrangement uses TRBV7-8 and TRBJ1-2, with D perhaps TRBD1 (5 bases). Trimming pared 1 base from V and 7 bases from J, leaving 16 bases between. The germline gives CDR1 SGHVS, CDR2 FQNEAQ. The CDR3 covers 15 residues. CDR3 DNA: TGTGCCAGCAGCTTAGGCGGGGGAGGGCGTCGTGGCTACACCTTC. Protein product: CASSLGGGGRRGYTF.